These T cell receptor beta chains were read from a single sample in a study of breast tumors, draining lymph nodes, adjacent tissues. Each CDR3 protein is one row after TCRdb ran MiXCR on the multiplex PCR reads. This repertoire shows about 140,000 distinct CDR3 sequences, over 25% found once; its top ten account for approximately 2.2%. The specimen sequenced was axillary lymph node tissue. The receptors come from a female donor with breast cancer. Some clones in this sample may be carry-over from other donors' samples. CDR3s include the opening cysteine and the closing phenylalanine or tryptophan. D genes are given only for firm matches. Clone sizes are given selectively: once, few, many, or a class where the clone is expanded.

d_call j_call clone_size v_call cdr3_aa cdr3_nt
. TRBJ1-1 . TRBV19 CASRDMLPGREAFF TGTGCCAGTAGAGATATGTTGCCCGGCAGGGAGGCTTTCTTT
TRBD1 TRBJ1-1 . TRBV7-2 CASTGGGGTWRAFF TGTGCCAGCACCGGGGGAGGGGGCACCTGGCGAGCTTTCTTT
. TRBJ1-1 . TRBV7-2 CASGFNGQMNTEAFF TGTGCCAGCGGCTTCAATGGACAGATGAACACTGAAGCTTTCTTT
. TRBJ2-3 many TRBV6-6 CASSSRPAEADTQYF TGTGCCAGCAGTTCCCGTCCTGCCGAGGCAGATACGCAGTATTTT
TRBD2 TRBJ2-5 many TRBV28 CASSLWGRGGEETQYF TGTGCCAGCAGTTTATGGGGGCGGGGGGGCGAGGAGACCCAGTACTTC
. TRBJ1-1 . TRBV20-1 CSARLDPLRNTEAFF TGCAGTGCTAGACTAGATCCCTTGAGGAACACTGAAGCTTTCTTT
. TRBJ2-3 . TRBV12-3/TRBV12-4 CASSSPAGGSRVSDTQYF TGTGCCAGCAGTTCGCCTGCAGGGGGGTCTCGGGTTTCAGATACGCAGTATTTT
. TRBJ1-5 many TRBV20-1 CSARGYSNQPQHF TGCAGTGCACGGGGTTATAGCAATCAGCCCCAGCATTTT
TRBD1 TRBJ2-2 . TRBV29-1 CSASDRGLGELFF TGCAGCGCATCGGACAGGGGGCTAGGGGAGCTGTTTTTT
. TRBJ1-2 many TRBV18 CASSPIGEKKDGYTF TGTGCCAGCTCACCTATTGGGGAAAAGAAGGATGGCTACACCTTC
TRBD2 TRBJ2-7 once TRBV20-1 CSATSRYTSGRVGEQYF TGCAGTGCTACTAGCCGCTATACTAGCGGGAGAGTCGGCGAGCAGTACTTC
. TRBJ2-3 . TRBV6-5 CASRRSVTQYF TGTGCCAGCAGGCGATCGGTTACGCAGTATTTT
. TRBJ1-5 . TRBV10-2 CASSGDRETQHF TGCGCCAGCAGTGGCGATCGAGAGACCCAGCATTTT
TRBD1 TRBJ2-7 many TRBV12-3/TRBV12-4 CASSNTGTGGNEQYF TGTGCCAGCAGCAACACCGGGACAGGGGGTAACGAGCAGTACTTC
TRBD1 TRBJ1-2 many TRBV5-6 CASSTWDSGENYGYTF TGTGCCAGCAGCACCTGGGACAGCGGAGAGAACTATGGCTACACCTTC
. TRBJ2-5 many TRBV4-1 CASSQVTSTETQYF TGCGCCAGCAGCCAAGTTACTAGCACGGAGACCCAGTACTTC
. TRBJ2-2 many TRBV18 CASSLLPSLNTGELFF TGTGCCAGCTCACTATTACCTAGCTTGAACACCGGGGAGCTGTTTTTT
TRBD2 TRBJ2-2 . TRBV27 CATRRGGSDTGELFF TGTGCCACCCGCCGCGGGGGGTCGGACACCGGGGAGCTGTTTTTT
TRBD2 TRBJ2-5 . TRBV28 CASSLPAGQETQYF TGTGCCAGCAGTTTGCCAGCGGGGCAAGAGACCCAGTACTTC
. TRBJ2-7 . TRBV20-1 CSASEGRTYEQYF TGCAGTGCCAGTGAGGGCAGAACCTACGAGCAGTACTTC
TRBD2 TRBJ2-7 many TRBV27 CASSLGGGAPYEQYF TGTGCCAGCAGTTTGGGCGGGGGGGCCCCCTACGAGCAGTACTTC
. TRBJ2-3 many TRBV2 CASSELSGGSTDTQYF TGTGCCAGCAGTGAGCTTAGCGGCGGCAGCACAGATACGCAGTATTTT
. TRBJ1-5 many TRBV2 CASRDTAYSNQPQHF TGTGCCAGCAGGGACACAGCTTATAGCAATCAGCCCCAGCATTTT
. TRBJ2-2 many TRBV2 CASRLEFRELFF TGTGCCAGCAGACTCGAATTCCGGGAGCTGTTTTTT
. TRBJ1-2 many TRBV4-3 CASSQDPSNYGYTF TGCGCCAGCAGCCAAGACCCTTCTAACTATGGCTACACCTTC
TRBD1 TRBJ1-3 . TRBV25-1 CASSDRDRDAGNTIYF TGTGCCAGCAGTGACCGGGACAGGGACGCTGGAAACACCATATATTTT
. TRBJ2-5 many TRBV19 CASSTGLFPETQYF TGTGCCAGTAGTACCGGACTGTTCCCAGAGACCCAGTACTTC
. TRBJ2-5 . TRBV7-2 CASILGGAQGEETQYF TGTGCCAGCATACTAGGCGGGGCGCAGGGGGAAGAGACCCAGTACTTC
. TRBJ1-1 few TRBV7-9 CASSPGGSTEAFF TGTGCCAGCAGCCCCGGGGGGAGCACTGAAGCTTTCTTT
TRBD1 TRBJ1-6 many TRBV7-9 CASSPRGDSYNSPLHF TGTGCCAGCAGCCCGCGAGGGGACAGCTATAATTCACCCCTCCACTTT
TRBD1 TRBJ1-2 . TRBV6-2/TRBV6-3 CASSHRTSGGYGYTF TGTGCCAGCAGTCACCGCACCTCAGGGGGCTATGGCTACACCTTC
TRBD1 TRBJ1-6 . TRBV7-2 CASSPRGDSNHGSPLHF TGTGCCAGCAGCCCGCGAGGGGACAGCAACCATGGTTCACCCCTCCACTTT
TRBD1 TRBJ2-3 many TRBV7-9 CASSLGQGRTDTQYF TGTGCCAGCAGCCTTGGACAGGGTCGGACAGATACGCAGTATTTT
TRBD2 TRBJ2-5 many TRBV9 CASSVGTSGGQETQYF TGTGCCAGCAGCGTAGGGACTAGCGGGGGACAAGAGACCCAGTACTTC
TRBD1 TRBJ1-1 . TRBV15 CATSRGQGYAEAFF TGTGCCACCAGCAGAGGACAGGGGTATGCTGAAGCTTTCTTT
TRBD1 TRBJ1-2 many TRBV5-1 CASRPTTGANYGYTF TGCGCCAGCAGACCAACGACAGGGGCTAACTATGGCTACACCTTC
. TRBJ1-6 . TRBV9 CASSVDPGIAGGRGSPLHF TGTGCCAGCAGCGTAGACCCAGGCATAGCGGGGGGGCGTGGTTCACCCCTCCACTTT
. TRBJ1-4 few TRBV18 CASSPSLVLDRRNEKLFF TGTGCCAGCTCACCATCCTTGGTACTGGACAGACGTAATGAAAAACTGTTTTTT
TRBD2 TRBJ2-5 many TRBV7-6 CASSLAPAGPNQETQYF TGTGCCAGCAGCTTAGCCCCAGCGGGGCCTAACCAAGAGACCCAGTACTTC
. TRBJ1-4 once TRBV29-1 CGGRGGGDEKLFF TGCGGTGGTCGAGGGGGGGGTGATGAAAAACTGTTTTTT
TRBD1 TRBJ1-2 once TRBV7-2 CASSSQAGTEPYGHTF TGTGCCAGCAGCTCCCAGGCCGGGACAGAACCATATGGCCACACCTTC